This passage covers 6 T cell receptor beta chains from one sample sequenced in a study of blood T cell repertoires in COVID-19. Some clones are missing from TCRdb's copy, which holds only in-frame ones; the method was immunoSEQ multiplex PCR. The repertoire includes 200,000 to 250,000 clones, 80% to 85% of them detected once, and 5.2% sits in the top ten. Sequencing used peripheral blood. These receptors all stem from a woman aged 70-85 years with COVID-19, enrolled during active disease.

The chain combines TRBV28 with TRBJ2-2; D perhaps matches TRBD1 (5 bases). This CDR3 has 13 amino acids. Trimming left V 8 bases short and J 6 bases short, with 13 bases between. CDR1 is MDHEN, CDR2 SYDVKM, per germline. The CDR3 loop reads CASPDRSSGELFF. The CDR3, as DNA: TGTGCCAGCCCTGACAGATCCTCCGGGGAGCTGTTTTTT.

Comment on this clone: The junction departs from germline at one end; a sequencing error may be responsible. The chain links TRBV7-2 to TRBJ2-1, with 9 bases lining up with TRBD2. CDR3 size: 16 residues. The germline V gene has CDR1 SGHTA and CDR2 FQGNSA. The CDR3 loop is CASSLGGGRAYNEQFF. The CDR3 DNA is TGTGCCAGCAGCCTCGGGGGCGGGAGGGCCTATAATGAGCAGTTCTTC.

This clone was observed a handful of times. The V gene is TRBV3-1 (or the pseudogene TRBV3-2), the J gene TRBJ2-7; weak D call: TRBD2 (5 bases). The germline gives CDR1 LGHDT, CDR2 YNNKEL (reference sequence). The CDR3 covers 11 residues. Trimming cost V 1 base and J 7 bases, with 5 bases left between them. Written as DNA, the CDR3 is TGTGCCAGCAGCCAAGCGGGGGAGCAGTACTTC. Its translation is CASSQAGEQYF.

The CDR3 is CASSPGDRGRGNEKLFF. The DNA of the CDR3 is TGCGCCAGCAGCCCAGGGGACAGGGGGAGGGGGAATGAAAAACTGTTTTTT. This chain connects TRBV4-3 to TRBJ1-4; 11 positions match TRBD1. The CDR3 totals 17 residues. Germline V lookup: CDR1 LGHNA, CDR2 YSLEER. Germline trimming cut 4 bases from V and 5 bases from J; bases unmatched to any gene: 9.

The rearrangement uses TRBV30 and TRBJ1-1; D may be TRBD1 (6 bases). Trimming pared 7 bases from V and 1 base from J, leaving 10 bases between. The germline V gene has CDR1 GTSNPN and CDR2 SVGIG (reference sequence). CDR3 length equals 12 residues. CDR3 protein: CASLTGNTEAFF. For the CDR3, the DNA is TGTGCCTCCCTGACAGGGAACACTGAAGCTTTCTTT.

This clone appeared a few times. V usage is TRBV20-1 and J usage is TRBJ1-1; D ambiguous. The CDR3 sequence is 11 residues long. Germline CDR1 reads DFQATT; CDR2 reads SNEGSKA (reference sequence). V lost 5 bases and J 8 bases, leaving 12 bases between the germline ends. CDR3 residues: CSAFGYREAFF. The CDR3 DNA is TGCAGTGCTTTCGGGTACCGGGAAGCTTTCTTT.